Following are 21 T cell receptor beta chains from one sample sequenced in a study of blood T cell repertoires in COVID-19. Produced via immunoSEQ multiplex PCR; TCRdb's table is partial and in-frame only. The data contain about 380,000 clones, almost 90% of them seen just once; the ten biggest clones take up 6.5% to 8%. Sequencing was performed on peripheral blood. The source of these receptors is a man aged 18-30 years with active or convalescent COVID-19.

This chain connects TRBV27 to TRBJ2-2, with 9 bases identical to TRBD2. J lost 5 bases, V lost 7 bases, and 2 bases had no gene match. The germline V gene encodes CDR1 MNHEY and CDR2 SMNVEV (reference sequence). This CDR3 is 13 amino acids long. The DNA of the CDR3 is TGTGCCAGCAAGCTAGCGGGAACCGGGGAGCTGTTTTTT. Protein product: CASKLAGTGELFF.

This sequence joins TRBV6-6 and TRBJ1-4, with D perhaps matching TRBD1 (5 bases). CDR1 and CDR2 (germline): MNHNY, SVGAGI (reference sequence). V was pared by 7 bases and J by 6 bases, with 15 bases between. This CDR3 region has 14 residues. The CDR3 sequence: CASMASGRHEKLFF. As DNA, the CDR3 is TGTGCCAGCATGGCTTCAGGGAGGCATGAAAAACTGTTTTTT.

The CDR3 region is CASSHTAGANQETQYF. DNA of the CDR3: TGTGCCAGCAGCCATACCGCAGGGGCCAACCAAGAGACCCAGTACTTC. The rearrangement uses TRBV7-2 and TRBJ2-5, with a possible D match to TRBD1 (6 bases). Deletions cut 5 bases from V and 0 bases from J, with 16 bases between. Germline assignment: CDR1 SGHTA and CDR2 FQGNSA. This CDR3 comprises 16 residues.

This chain connects TRBV15 to TRBJ2-1; TRBD2 matches 16 bases. V shed 0 bases and J 4 bases; nucleotides not matched to a gene: 6. The CDR3 runs to 19 residues. The germline CDR1 and CDR2 sequences are LNHNV and YYDKDF (reference sequence). CDR3 in DNA: TGTGCCACCAGCAGAGATCTGGGACTAGCGGGGGGGCAGTACAATGAGCAGTTCTTC. This encodes CATSRDLGLAGGQYNEQFF.

The V and J genes are TRBV7-3 and TRBJ2-3; 9 positions agree with TRBD1. CDR1 and CDR2 (germline): SGHTA, FQGTGA. The V and J ends lost 5 bases and 3 bases, in that order; junction bases with no gene match: 6. The CDR3 covers 15 residues. The CDR3 loop reads CASSLQGARTDTQYF. In DNA, the CDR3 is TGTGCCAGCAGCCTACAGGGGGCGCGGACAGATACGCAGTATTTT.

The chain joins TRBV29-1 to TRBJ1-1; perhaps TRBD1 as D (6 bases). The CDR3 has 15 amino acids. The germline CDR1 and CDR2 sequences are SQVTM and ANQGSEA. The V end was cut by 4 bases, the J end by 0 bases, with 15 bases between. CDR3 DNA: TGCAGCGTTGGGGCTACAGGGAACATGAACACTGAAGCTTTCTTT. This gives the protein CSVGATGNMNTEAFF. Full variable domain (rest looked up from reference TRBV29-1 and TRBJ1-1): SAVISQKPSRDICQRGTSLTIQCQVDSQVTMMFWYRQQPGQSLTLIATANQGSEATYESGFVIDKFPISRPNLTFSTLTVSNMSPEDSSIYLCSVGATGNMNTEAFFGQGTRLTVV.

The chain couples TRBV19 to TRBJ1-2; a possible D gene is TRBD1 (6 bases). Germline CDR1 LNHDA, CDR2 SQIVND (reference sequence). The length of the CDR3 is 13 residues. The V end was cut by 3 bases, the J end by 5 bases, with 10 bases between. As DNA, the CDR3 is TGTGCCAGTAGTATCCAGGGGAGTTATGGCTACACCTTC. This translates into CASSIQGSYGYTF.

In this sample, this clone turned up many times. The gene calls are TRBV7-2 and TRBJ1-5; maybe TRBD1 (5 bases). The CDR3 is made up of 14 amino acids. Trimming removed 5 bases from V and 4 bases from J, with 12 bases in between. Germline CDR1 reads SGHTA; CDR2 reads FQGNSA. The DNA of the CDR3 is TGTGCCAGCAGCCACGGCAGGGAAAATCAGCCCCAGCATTTT. The encoded protein is CASSHGRENQPQHF.

CDR3 DNA: TGTGCCAGCAGCTTTCCGGCTGGGGGCATTTACGAGCAGTACTTC. Its protein is CASSFPAGGIYEQYF. The chain is built from TRBV11-3 and TRBJ2-7; a weak D match, TRBD1 (6 bases). The CDR3 extends over 15 amino acids. The germline CDR1 and CDR2 sequences are SGHNT and YENEEA. The V end lost 3 bases, the J end lost 4 bases, and 16 bases lay between the germline ends.

J is TRBJ2-3 and V is TRBV9; D gene unclear. The length of the CDR3 is 15 residues. V was shortened by 3 bases and J by 1 base, with 12 bases between the two germline ends. Germline V CDR1 and CDR2: SGDLS, YYNGEE. In nucleotides, the CDR3 is TGTGCCAGCAGCGCTAACGTCCTACGCACAGATACGCAGTATTTT. Amino acid sequence: CASSANVLRTDTQYF.

This chain connects TRBV5-4 to TRBJ1-6; maybe TRBD1 (6 bases). The CDR3 sequence is 14 residues long. Germline loops: CDR1 SGHNT, CDR2 YYREEE (reference sequence). V lost 4 bases and J lost 6, with 11 bases in between. The CDR3 region has the DNA TGTGCCAGCAGCCTCACAGGGATTAATTCACCCCTCCACTTT. Its translation is CASSLTGINSPLHF.

This clone has a single count. The rearrangement joins TRBV7-9 to TRBJ2-3, with D possibly being TRBD1 (6 bases). The V gene lost 7 bases and the J gene lost 3 bases, with 17 bases spanning the gap. The CDR3 contains 15 residues. CDR1 and CDR2 (germline): SEHNR, FQNEAQ (reference sequence). CDR3 coding DNA: TGTGCCAGCACAGATAGGGGGATGGGTACAGATACGCAGTATTTT. It translates to CASTDRGMGTDTQYF.

The rearrangement joins TRBV3-1 (or the pseudogene TRBV3-2) to TRBJ1-5, with 7 bases matching TRBD1. The CDR3 contains 12 residues. V gave up 0 bases and J gave up 13 bases; unmatched junction bases: 3. The germline gives CDR1 LGHDT, CDR2 YNNKEL (reference sequence). The CDR3 DNA is TGTGCCAGCAGCCAAGATGACAGGGAGCAGCATTTT. Encoded protein: CASSQDDREQHF.

The J gene is TRBJ1-1, the V gene TRBV29-1, with a possible D match to TRBD1 (5 bases). Deletions cut 7 bases from V and 3 bases from J, with 21 bases between. CDR3 length equals 15 residues. Germline V gene lookup returns CDR1 SQVTM and CDR2 ANQGSEA. As DNA, the CDR3 is TGCAGCGGGGGTCGCAGGGCGGGGCCCTACACTGAAGCTTTCTTT. Protein sequence: CSGGRRAGPYTEAFF.

The chain is built from TRBV29-1 and TRBJ2-1; TRBD1 matches at 8 bases. The CDR3 is made up of 14 amino acids. Germline loops: CDR1 SQVTM, CDR2 ANQGSEA. V lost 7 bases to trimming and J lost 2 bases; unmatched junction nucleotides: 7. The CDR3 coding sequence is TGCAGCGCCGGACAGGGTTTGACCTACAATGAGCAGTTCTTC. It yields the protein CSAGQGLTYNEQFF.

The chain recombines TRBV4-2 with TRBJ1-2; a possible D gene is TRBD1 (6 bases). Between the trimmed V and J ends, which lost 0 bases and 0 bases, there was a span of 14 bases. Germline V gives CDR1 LGHNA, CDR2 YNFKEQ. CDR3 length equals 17 residues. The CDR3 DNA reads as TGTGCCAGCAGCCAAGAGTCAGTGTACAGGGCTAACTATGGCTACACCTTC. Protein product: CASSQESVYRANYGYTF.

The genes are TRBV28 and TRBJ2-7; no clear D. V was cut by 5 bases and J by 6 bases, with 11 bases left in between. Germline CDR1 MDHEN, CDR2 SYDVKM. The CDR3 contains 12 residues. This CDR3 is CASSLRSGEQYF. The CDR3, as DNA: TGTGCCAGCAGTCTCCGGTCTGGCGAGCAGTACTTC.

V is TRBV7-2 and J is TRBJ2-7; 10 nucleotides align to TRBD1. Trimming removed 3 bases from V and 3 bases from J; junction bases left unmatched: 5. From germline, CDR1 is SGHTA and CDR2 FQGNSA. This CDR3 has 15 residues. The DNA for the CDR3 is TGTGCCAGCAGCTTCTGGACAGGGGGTGTCTACGAGCAGTACTTC. Its protein product is CASSFWTGGVYEQYF. Filled out from reference TRBV7-2 and TRBJ2-7, the complete variable domain reads GAGVSQSPSNKVTEKGKDVELRCDPISGHTALYWYRQSLGQGLEFLIYFQGNSAPDKSGLPSDRFSAERTGGSVSTLTIQRTQQEDSAVYLCASSFWTGGVYEQYFGPGTRLTVT.

The rearrangement links TRBV5-4 to TRBJ1-2, with D perhaps TRBD1 (6 bases). V lost 0 bases and J lost 0, with 12 bases in between. The CDR3 runs 16 residues. CDR1 and CDR2 from the germline V gene are SGHNT and YYREEE (reference sequence). CDR3 nucleotides: TGTGCCAGCAGCTTGGCCCCTGGACAGACTAACTATGGCTACACCTTC. Translated: CASSLAPGQTNYGYTF.

The rearrangement links TRBV7-3 to TRBJ1-1; 8 positions agree with TRBD1. The trim removed 5 bases at V and 3 bases at J, leaving 5 bases unmatched. CDR3 length: 14 residues. CDR1 is SGHTA, CDR2 FQGTGA, per germline. CDR3 loop: CASSADRGHTEAFF. Here the CDR3 DNA reads TGTGCCAGCAGCGCCGACAGGGGCCACACTGAAGCTTTCTTT. The full variable domain, completed using reference TRBV7-3 and TRBJ1-1, is GAGVSQTPSNKVTEKGKYVELRCDPISGHTALYWYRQSLGQGPEFLIYFQGTGAADDSGLPNDRFFAVRPEGSVSTLKIQRTERGDSAVYLCASSADRGHTEAFFGQGTRLTVV.

This clone counts as medium-sized. This chain joins TRBV7-9 and TRBJ1-2; no firm D call. The CDR3 totals 14 residues. Germline V CDR1 and CDR2: SEHNR, FQNEAQ (reference sequence). The germline V and J ends were trimmed by 1 base and 4 bases, with 10 bases remaining between them. CDR3 protein: CASSLEMARYGYTF. The CDR3 DNA reads TGTGCCAGCAGCTTAGAAATGGCACGCTATGGCTACACCTTC.